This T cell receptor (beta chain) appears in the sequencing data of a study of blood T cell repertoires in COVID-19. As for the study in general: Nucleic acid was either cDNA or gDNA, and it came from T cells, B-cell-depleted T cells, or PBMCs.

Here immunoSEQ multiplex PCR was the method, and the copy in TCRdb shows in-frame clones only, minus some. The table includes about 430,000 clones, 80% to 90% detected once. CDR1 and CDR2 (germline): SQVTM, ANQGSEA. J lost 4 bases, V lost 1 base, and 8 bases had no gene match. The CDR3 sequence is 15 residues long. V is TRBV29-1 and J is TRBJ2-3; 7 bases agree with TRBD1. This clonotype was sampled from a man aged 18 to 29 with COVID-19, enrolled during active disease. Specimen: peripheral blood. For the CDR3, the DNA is TGCAGCGTTGAAGGGCCAGGGGGAATTGCAGATACGCAGTATTTT. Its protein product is CSVEGPGGIADTQYF.